A selection of T cell receptor beta chains follows, all from one sample in a study of shared clonotypes between healthy human individuals. The data were produced by immunoSEQ multiplex PCR, yet TCRdb's version contains in-frame clones alone and is incomplete. This sample yields about 2,500,000 clones, of which around 94% are seen a single time; roughly 0.13% belongs to the top ten. Sequencing was carried out using naive CD4+ T cells sorted from blood. Receptor source: a man younger than 30 in good health. The CDR3 runs from the conserved cysteine through the conserved F or W. Each record gives: CDR3 protein, CDR3 DNA, J gene, clone size, D gene, V gene. D genes are given only for firm matches. The size field is filled for only some rows; it gives once, few, many or a size class.

CASSPVGLNQPQHF | TGTGCCAGCAGCCCGGTCGGCCTCAATCAGCCCCAGCATTTT | TRBJ1-5 | - | - | TRBV7-8
CASRLAPTMNTEAFF | TGTGCAAGTCGCTTAGCTCCGACCATGAACACTGAAGCTTTCTTT | TRBJ1-1 | - | - | TRBV12-2
CASTWDRERYEQYF | TGTGCCAGCACTTGGGACAGGGAACGCTACGAGCAGTACTTC | TRBJ2-7 | - | TRBD1 | TRBV6-1
CASSLAQGVGGYTF | TGTGCCAGCAGTTTAGCTCAGGGAGTAGGTGGCTACACCTTC | TRBJ1-2 | - | - | TRBV28
CASSLGGGTGELFF | TGTGCCAGCAGCTTAGGAGGGGGCACCGGGGAGCTGTTTTTT | TRBJ2-2 | - | - | TRBV7-2
CASGTVSSGANVLTF | TGTGCCAGCGGGACCGTCAGCTCTGGGGCCAACGTCCTGACTTTC | TRBJ2-6 | once | - | TRBV6-5
CASSYGSNSPLHF | TGTGCCAGCAGTTACGGTAGTAATTCACCCCTCCACTTT | TRBJ1-6 | - | - | TRBV6-6
CASSLLGDEQFF | TGTGCCAGCAGCTTATTGGGCGATGAGCAGTTCTTC | TRBJ2-1 | - | - | TRBV7-9
CASSLVVIGGNEQYF | TGTGCCAGCAGCTTAGTGGTAATCGGCGGGAACGAGCAGTACTTC | TRBJ2-7 | - | - | TRBV7-2
CASSPRGTGYGETQYF | TGTGCCAGCAGCCCCAGAGGGACAGGGTACGGAGAGACCCAGTACTTC | TRBJ2-5 | - | TRBD1 | TRBV7-9
CASSSWTGGEQYF | TGCGCCAGCAGCTCCTGGACAGGGGGCGAGCAGTACTTC | TRBJ2-7 | - | TRBD1 | TRBV5-1
CASSPPVDRGHDNEKLFF | TGTGCCAGCAGCCCGCCGGTGGACAGGGGGCATGATAATGAAAAACTGTTTTTT | TRBJ1-4 | - | - | TRBV21-1
CASSLGGYYGYTF | TGTGCCAGCAGTTTAGGGGGGTACTATGGCTACACCTTC | TRBJ1-2 | - | - | TRBV28
CASSRGQGATNEKLFF | TGCGCCAGCAGCCGCGGACAGGGAGCAACTAATGAAAAACTGTTTTTT | TRBJ1-4 | - | TRBD1 | TRBV5-1
CASSQQGRRNEKLFF | TGTGCCAGCAGCCAACAGGGGAGGCGTAATGAAAAACTGTTTTTT | TRBJ1-4 | - | TRBD1 | TRBV5-4
CASSDSLSNQPQHF | TGTGCCAGCAGCGACAGCCTGAGCAATCAGCCCCAGCATTTT | TRBJ1-5 | - | - | TRBV9
CASSVKGNTEAFF | TGTGCCAGCAGTGTGAAAGGGAACACTGAAGCTTTCTTT | TRBJ1-1 | few | - | TRBV6-1
CASSLTDSGANVLTF | TGTGCCAGCAGCTTGACGGACTCTGGGGCCAACGTCCTGACTTTC | TRBJ2-6 | - | - | TRBV11-2
CASSPNTGTANNEKLFF | TGTGCCAGCAGCCCCAATACCGGGACAGCTAATAATGAAAAACTGTTTTTT | TRBJ1-4 | - | TRBD1 | TRBV5-4
CAITDREDTEAFF | TGTGCCATCACCGACAGGGAGGACACTGAAGCTTTCTTT | TRBJ1-1 | - | TRBD1 | TRBV10-3
CASSSPGDRNYNEQFF | TGTGCCAGCAGTTCCCCCGGGGACAGGAATTACAATGAGCAGTTCTTC | TRBJ2-1 | - | TRBD1 | TRBV6-6
CASSLAWYNEQFF | TGCGCCAGCAGCTTGGCCTGGTACAATGAGCAGTTCTTC | TRBJ2-1 | - | - | TRBV5-1
CASRRREGNQPQHF | TGTGCCAGCAGGCGACGGGAGGGCAATCAGCCCCAGCATTTT | TRBJ1-5 | once | - | TRBV6-5
CASSLEGWTGSETQYF | TGTGCCAGCAGCTTAGAGGGCTGGACAGGGTCGGAGACCCAGTACTTC | TRBJ2-5 | - | TRBD1 | TRBV7-2
CASSLAPLASGYYEQYF | TGCGCCAGCAGCTTGGCCCCCCTGGCTAGCGGTTACTACGAGCAGTACTTC | TRBJ2-7 | once | TRBD2 | TRBV5-1